This section outlines one TCR beta chain sequence together with its context. Its matching antigen is unknown. This sample is drawn from a study of CD8 T cells in ankylosing spondylitis. Study-wide findings and caveats: Clones linked to the disease showed a CD8+ phenotype. They occurred at relatively low frequencies in peripheral blood. Some of these motif variants have turned up before, in reports on reactive arthritis synovial fluid and blood.

After removal of 1 base from V and 5 bases from J, the junction contained 5 bases not matched to a gene. This CDR3 is 15 amino acids long. Germline V lookup: CDR1 MDHEN, CDR2 SYDVKM. Scientists made TCR beta libraries using quantitative 5'-RACE with molecular barcodes. TCRdb reprocessed the 5' RACE reads via MiXCR and lists one record per CDR3 protein. The sample lists 150,000 to 200,000 distinct CDR3 sequences, 25% to 35% occurring once. The chain uses TRBV28 and TRBJ1-5; 7 bases are shared with TRBD1. This receptor was obtained from a male donor with ankylosing spondylitis. The specimen sequenced was synovial fluid, either unsorted or a sorted T cell fraction (not recorded which). Here the CDR3 reads CASSLSPGQYQPQHF. The CDR3 nucleotides read TGTGCCAGCAGTTTATCCCCGGGACAGTATCAGCCCCAGCATTTT.